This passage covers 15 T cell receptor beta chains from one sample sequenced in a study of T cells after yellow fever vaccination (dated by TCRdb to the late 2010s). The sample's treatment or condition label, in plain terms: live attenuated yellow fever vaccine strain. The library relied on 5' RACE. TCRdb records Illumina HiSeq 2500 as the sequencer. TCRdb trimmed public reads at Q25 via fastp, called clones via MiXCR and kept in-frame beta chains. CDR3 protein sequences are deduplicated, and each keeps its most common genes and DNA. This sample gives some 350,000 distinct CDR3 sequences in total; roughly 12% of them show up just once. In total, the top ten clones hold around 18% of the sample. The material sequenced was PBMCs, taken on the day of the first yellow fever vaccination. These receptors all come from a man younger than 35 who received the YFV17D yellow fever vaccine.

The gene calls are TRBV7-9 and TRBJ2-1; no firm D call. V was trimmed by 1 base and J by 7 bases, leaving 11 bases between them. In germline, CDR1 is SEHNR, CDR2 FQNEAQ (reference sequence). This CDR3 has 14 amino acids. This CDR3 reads CASSLEVSRNEQFF. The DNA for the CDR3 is TGTGCCAGCAGCTTAGAAGTCAGTAGAAATGAGCAGTTCTTC.

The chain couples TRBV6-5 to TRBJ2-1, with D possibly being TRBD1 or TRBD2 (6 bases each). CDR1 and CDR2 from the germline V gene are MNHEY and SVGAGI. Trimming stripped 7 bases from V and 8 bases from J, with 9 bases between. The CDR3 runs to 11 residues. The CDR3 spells CASKGGYEQFF. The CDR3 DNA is TGTGCCAGCAAGGGGGGCTATGAGCAGTTCTTC.

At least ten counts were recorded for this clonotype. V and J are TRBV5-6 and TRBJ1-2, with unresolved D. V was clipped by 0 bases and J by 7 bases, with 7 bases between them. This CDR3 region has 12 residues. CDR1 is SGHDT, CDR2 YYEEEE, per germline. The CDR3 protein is CASSLDIRGYTF. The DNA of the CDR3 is TGTGCCAGCAGCTTGGATATACGTGGCTACACCTTC. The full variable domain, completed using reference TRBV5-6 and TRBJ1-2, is DAGVTQSPTHLIKTRGQQVTLRCSPKSGHDTVSWYQQALGQGPQFIFQYYEEEERQRGNFPDRFSGHQFPNYSSELNVNALLLGDSALYLCASSLDIRGYTFGSGTRLTVV.

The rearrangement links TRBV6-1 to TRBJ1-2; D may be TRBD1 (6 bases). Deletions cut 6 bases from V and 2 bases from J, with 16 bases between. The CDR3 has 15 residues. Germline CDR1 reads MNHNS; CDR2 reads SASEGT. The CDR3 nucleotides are TGTGCCAGCAGCCCGACCGGGGGGCGCAACTATGGCTACACCTTC. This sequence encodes CASSPTGGRNYGYTF.

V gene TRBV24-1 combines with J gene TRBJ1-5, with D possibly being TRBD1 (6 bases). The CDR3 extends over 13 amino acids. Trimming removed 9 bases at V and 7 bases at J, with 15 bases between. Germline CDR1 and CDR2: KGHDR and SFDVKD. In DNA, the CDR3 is TGTGCCACCGGCTCAGGGGAGAAGCAGCCCCAGCATTTT. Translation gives CATGSGEKQPQHF.

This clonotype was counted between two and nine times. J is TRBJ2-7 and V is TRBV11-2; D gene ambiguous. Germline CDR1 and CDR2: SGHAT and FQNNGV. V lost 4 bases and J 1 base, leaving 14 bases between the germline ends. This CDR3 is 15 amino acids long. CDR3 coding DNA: TGTGCCAGCAGCTCCCCCCGGTTTAAATCCTACGAGCAGTACTTC. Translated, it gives CASSSPRFKSYEQYF.

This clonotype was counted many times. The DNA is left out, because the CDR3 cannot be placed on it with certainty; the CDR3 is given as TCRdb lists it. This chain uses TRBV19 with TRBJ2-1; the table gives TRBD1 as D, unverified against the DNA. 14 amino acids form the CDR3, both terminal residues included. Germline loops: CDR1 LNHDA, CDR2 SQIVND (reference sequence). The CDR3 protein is CASSILAGDNEQFF.

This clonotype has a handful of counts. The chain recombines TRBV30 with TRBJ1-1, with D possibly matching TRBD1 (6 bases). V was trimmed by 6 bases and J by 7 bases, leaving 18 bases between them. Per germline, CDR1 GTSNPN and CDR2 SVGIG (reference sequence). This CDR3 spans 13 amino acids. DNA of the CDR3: TGTGCCTGTGTCAGGGGAGCAGGCGGTGAAGCTTTCTTT. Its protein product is CACVRGAGGEAFF.

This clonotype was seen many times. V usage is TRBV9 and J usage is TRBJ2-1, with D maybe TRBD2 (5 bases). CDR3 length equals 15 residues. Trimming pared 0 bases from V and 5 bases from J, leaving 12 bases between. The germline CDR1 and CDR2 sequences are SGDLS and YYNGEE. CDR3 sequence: CASSVVGGSNNEQFF. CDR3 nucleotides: TGTGCCAGCAGCGTAGTTGGAGGCTCTAACAATGAGCAGTTCTTC.

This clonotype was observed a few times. The DNA for the CDR3 is TGTGCCACCAGGACCGACAGGGGTAGGAACCAAGAGACCCAGTACTTC. Residues: CATRTDRGRNQETQYF. The chain carries TRBV24-1 and TRBJ2-5; 8 nucleotides agree with TRBD1. This CDR3 spans 16 amino acids. V was pared by 7 bases and J by 0 bases, with 9 bases of the junction left unmatched. Germline lookup yields CDR1 KGHDR and CDR2 SFDVKD.

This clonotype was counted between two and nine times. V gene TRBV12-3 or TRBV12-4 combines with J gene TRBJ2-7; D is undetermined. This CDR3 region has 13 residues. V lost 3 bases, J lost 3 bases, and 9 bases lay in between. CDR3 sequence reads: CASSLRQIYEQYF. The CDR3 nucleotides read TGTGCCAGCAGTTTGAGGCAGATCTACGAGCAGTACTTC.

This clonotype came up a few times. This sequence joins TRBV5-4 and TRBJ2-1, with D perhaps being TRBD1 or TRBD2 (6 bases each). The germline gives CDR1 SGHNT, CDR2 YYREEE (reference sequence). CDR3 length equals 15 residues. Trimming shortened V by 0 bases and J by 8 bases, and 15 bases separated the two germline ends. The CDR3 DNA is TGTGCCAGCAGCTTGGCCGGGGGACAATTCCATGAGCAGTTCTTC. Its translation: CASSLAGGQFHEQFF.

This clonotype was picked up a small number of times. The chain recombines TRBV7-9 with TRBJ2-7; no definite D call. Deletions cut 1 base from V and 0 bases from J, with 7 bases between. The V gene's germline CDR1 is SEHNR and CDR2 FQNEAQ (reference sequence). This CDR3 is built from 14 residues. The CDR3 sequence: CASSLGVRSYEQYF. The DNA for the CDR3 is TGTGCCAGCAGCTTAGGAGTCCGCTCCTACGAGCAGTACTTC.

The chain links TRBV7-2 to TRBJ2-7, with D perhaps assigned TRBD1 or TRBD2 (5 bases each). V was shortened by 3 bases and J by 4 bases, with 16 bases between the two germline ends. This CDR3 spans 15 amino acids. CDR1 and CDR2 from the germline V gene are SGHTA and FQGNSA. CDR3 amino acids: CASSFHLGAGYEQYV. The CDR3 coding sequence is TGTGCCAGCAGCTTTCATCTCGGGGCGGGTTACGAGCAGTACGTC.

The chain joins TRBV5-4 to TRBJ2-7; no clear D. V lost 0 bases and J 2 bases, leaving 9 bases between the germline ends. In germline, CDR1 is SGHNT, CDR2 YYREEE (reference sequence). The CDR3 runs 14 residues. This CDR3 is CASSLGVPTYEQYF. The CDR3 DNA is TGTGCCAGCAGCTTGGGAGTACCTACCTACGAGCAGTACTTC.